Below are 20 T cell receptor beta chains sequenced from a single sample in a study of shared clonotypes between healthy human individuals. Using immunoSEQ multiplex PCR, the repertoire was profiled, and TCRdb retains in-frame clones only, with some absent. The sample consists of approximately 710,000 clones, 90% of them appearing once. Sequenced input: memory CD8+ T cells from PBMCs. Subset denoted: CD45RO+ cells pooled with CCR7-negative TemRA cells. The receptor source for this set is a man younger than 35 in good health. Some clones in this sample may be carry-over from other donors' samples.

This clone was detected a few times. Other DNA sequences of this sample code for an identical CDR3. The CDR3 sequence is CASSLSGSNQPQHF. CDR3 DNA sequence: TGTGCCAGCAGTTTATCAGGGTCCAATCAGCCCCAGCATTTT. The J gene is TRBJ1-5, the V gene TRBV28, with D possibly being TRBD1 (5 bases). Trimming pared 1 base from V and 3 bases from J, leaving 7 bases between. Germline V lookup: CDR1 MDHEN, CDR2 SYDVKM. The length of the CDR3 is 14 residues.

CDR3 sequence: CASRGSGSRGRGEQFF. The CDR3 bases are TGTGCCAGCAGGGGTAGCGGGAGCCGAGGTCGGGGCGAGCAGTTCTTC. This rearrangement joins TRBV28 to TRBJ2-1; 9 bases line up with TRBD2. This CDR3 spans 16 amino acids. Germline V lookup: CDR1 MDHEN, CDR2 SYDVKM. Losses at the gene ends were 6 bases for V and 10 bases for J; bases not matched to a gene: 16.

CDR3 amino acids: CASSLPPVEQYF. DNA for the CDR3: TGCGCCAGCAGCTTGCCCCCGGTCGAGCAGTACTTC. This chain connects TRBV5-1 to TRBJ2-7; D gene uncertain. Per germline, CDR1 SGHRS and CDR2 YFSETQ. The CDR3 is 12 residues long. V lost 1 base and J lost 6, with 8 bases in between.

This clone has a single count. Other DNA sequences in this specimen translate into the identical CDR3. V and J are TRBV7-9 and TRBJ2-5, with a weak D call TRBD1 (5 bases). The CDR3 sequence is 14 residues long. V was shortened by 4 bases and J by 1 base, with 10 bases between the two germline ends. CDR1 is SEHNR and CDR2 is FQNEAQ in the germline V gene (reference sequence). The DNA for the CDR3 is TGTGCCAGCAGCTCCAGGGTTGGCCAAGAGACCCAGTACTTC. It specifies CASSSRVGQETQYF.

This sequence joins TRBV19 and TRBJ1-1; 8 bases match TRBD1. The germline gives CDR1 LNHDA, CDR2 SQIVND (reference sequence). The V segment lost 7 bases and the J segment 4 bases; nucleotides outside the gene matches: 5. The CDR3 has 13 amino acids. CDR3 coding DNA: TGTGCCAGTAACTTAGGGACAGGCACTGAAGCTTTCTTT. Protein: CASNLGTGTEAFF.

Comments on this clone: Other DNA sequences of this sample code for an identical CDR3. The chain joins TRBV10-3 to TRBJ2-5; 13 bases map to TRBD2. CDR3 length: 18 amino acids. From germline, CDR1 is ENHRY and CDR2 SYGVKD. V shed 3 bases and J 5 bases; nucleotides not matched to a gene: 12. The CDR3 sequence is CAISDPGLAGAIGETQYF. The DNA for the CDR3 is TGTGCCATCAGTGACCCTGGACTAGCGGGAGCGATCGGGGAGACCCAGTACTTC.

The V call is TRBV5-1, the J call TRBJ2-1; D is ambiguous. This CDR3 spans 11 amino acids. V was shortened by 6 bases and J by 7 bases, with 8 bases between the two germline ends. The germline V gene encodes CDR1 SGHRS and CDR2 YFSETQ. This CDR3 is CASKANNEQFF. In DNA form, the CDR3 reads TGCGCCAGCAAAGCTAATAATGAGCAGTTCTTC.

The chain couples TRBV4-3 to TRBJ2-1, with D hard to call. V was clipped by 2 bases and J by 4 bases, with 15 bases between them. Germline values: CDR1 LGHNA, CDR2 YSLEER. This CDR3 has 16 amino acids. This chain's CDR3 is CASSQKTPSSYNEQFF. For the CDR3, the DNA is TGCGCCAGCAGCCAAAAAACCCCATCATCTTACAATGAGCAGTTCTTC.

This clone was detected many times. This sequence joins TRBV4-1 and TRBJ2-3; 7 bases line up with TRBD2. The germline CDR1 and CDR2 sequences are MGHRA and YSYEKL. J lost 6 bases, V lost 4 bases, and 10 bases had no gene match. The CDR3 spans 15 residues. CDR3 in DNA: TGCGCCAGCAGCCCGGGACTACAAGAGGGTGATACGCAGTATTTT. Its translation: CASSPGLQEGDTQYF.

For the CDR3, the DNA is TGTGCCTGGAGTGTCCCAGCGGAGATCTACAATGAGCAGTTCTTC. It yields the protein CAWSVPAEIYNEQFF. V and J are TRBV30 and TRBJ2-1; D perhaps matches TRBD2 (5 bases). Trimming removed 0 bases at V and 3 bases at J, with 12 bases between. Per the germline V gene, CDR1 is GTSNPN and CDR2 is SVGIG (reference sequence). CDR3 length: 15 residues. The full variable domain, in which reference TRBV30 and TRBJ2-1 provide the parts outside the CDR3, is SQTIHQWPATLVQPVGSPLSLECTVEGTSNPNLYWYRQAAGRGLQLLFYSVGIGQISSEVPQNLSASRPQDRQFILSSKKLLLSDSGFYLCAWSVPAEIYNEQFFGPGTRLTVL.

CDR3 nucleotides: TGTGCCAGCAGCTCGGGACTAGCGGGATACGAGCAGTACTTC. Its translation: CASSSGLAGYEQYF. The chain recombines TRBV7-2 with TRBJ2-7; TRBD2 matches at 13 bases. The germline CDR1 and CDR2 sequences are SGHTA and FQGNSA. The CDR3 has 14 amino acids. V was pared by 4 bases and J by 4 bases, with 1 base of the junction left unmatched.

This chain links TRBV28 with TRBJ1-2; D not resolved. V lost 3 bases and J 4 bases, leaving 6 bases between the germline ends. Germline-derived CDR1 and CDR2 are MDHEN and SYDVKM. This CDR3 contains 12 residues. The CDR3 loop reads CASSFTGYGYTF. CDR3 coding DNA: TGTGCCAGCAGTTTTACGGGCTATGGCTACACCTTC.

In DNA form, the CDR3 reads TGTGCCAGCAGTTTATACCAGGGATCCACAGATACGCAGTATTTT. Translated: CASSLYQGSTDTQYF. The chain carries TRBV28 and TRBJ2-3; the D gene is possibly TRBD1 (5 bases). The CDR3 is 15 residues long. Germline loops: CDR1 MDHEN, CDR2 SYDVKM. Trimming removed 1 base at V and 2 bases at J, with 10 bases between.

The CDR3: CASSDLWGYSGNTIYF. The CDR3 nucleotides read TGTGCCAGCAGTGACTTATGGGGTTACTCTGGAAACACCATATATTTT. V is TRBV5-6 and J is TRBJ1-3; no definite D call. The germline V and J ends were trimmed by 5 bases and 0 bases, with 15 bases remaining between them. This CDR3 comprises 16 residues. Germline lookup yields CDR1 SGHDT and CDR2 YYEEEE.

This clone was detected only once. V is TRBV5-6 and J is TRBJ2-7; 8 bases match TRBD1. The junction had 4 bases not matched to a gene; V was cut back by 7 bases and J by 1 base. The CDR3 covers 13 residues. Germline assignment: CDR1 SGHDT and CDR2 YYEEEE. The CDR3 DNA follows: TGTGCCAGCCGACAGGGGAGGTCCTACGAGCAGTACTTC. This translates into CASRQGRSYEQYF.

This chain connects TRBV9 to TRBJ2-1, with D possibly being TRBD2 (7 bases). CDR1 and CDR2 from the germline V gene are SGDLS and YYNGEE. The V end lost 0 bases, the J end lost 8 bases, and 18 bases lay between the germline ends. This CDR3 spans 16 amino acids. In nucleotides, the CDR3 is TGTGCCAGCAGCGTAGCTCGGGGGCGGGAGAGTTATGAGCAGTTCTTC. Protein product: CASSVARGRESYEQFF.

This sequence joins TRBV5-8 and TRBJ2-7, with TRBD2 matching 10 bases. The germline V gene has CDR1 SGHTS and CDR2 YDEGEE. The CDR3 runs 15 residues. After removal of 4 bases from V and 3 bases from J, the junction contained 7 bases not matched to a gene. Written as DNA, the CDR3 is TGTGCCAGCAGCCAAATTCGGACTAGCGGCTACGAGCAGTACTTC. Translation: CASSQIRTSGYEQYF.

The CDR3 loop reads CASTAGETQYF. As DNA, the CDR3 is TGTGCCAGCACTGCTGGGGAGACCCAGTACTTC. The rearrangement uses TRBV27 and TRBJ2-5; D ambiguous. Germline lookup yields CDR1 MNHEY and CDR2 SMNVEV (reference sequence). V dropped 7 bases and J dropped 5 bases, with 8 bases sitting between them. The CDR3 is 11 amino acids.

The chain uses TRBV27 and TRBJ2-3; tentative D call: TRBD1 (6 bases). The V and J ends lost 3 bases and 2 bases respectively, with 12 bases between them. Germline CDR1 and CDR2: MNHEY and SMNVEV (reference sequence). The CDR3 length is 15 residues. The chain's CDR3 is CASSFARGNTDTQYF. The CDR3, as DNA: TGTGCCAGCAGTTTTGCTAGGGGGAACACAGATACGCAGTATTTT.

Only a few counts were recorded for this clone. CDR3 coding DNA: TGTGCCAGCAGCACTCCCCTCGACAATCTCTATGGCTACACCTTC. Its protein is CASSTPLDNLYGYTF. This chain uses TRBV11-2 with TRBJ1-2; no firm D call. Germline CDR1 SGHAT, CDR2 FQNNGV. CDR3 length: 15 amino acids. Trimming removed 5 bases from V and 4 bases from J, with 17 bases in between.